This TCR beta chain comes out of a study of OX40 agonist ivuxolimab in advanced cancers. Notes on the research overall: Ivuxolimab, which targeted the costimulatory receptor OX40 (CD134), was an agonistic, fully human IgG2 monoclonal antibody. Intravenous ivuxolimab was administered to patients every 2 weeks at six dose levels: 0.01, 0.1, 0.3, 1.5, 3 and 10 mg/kg. Among the roughly 50 dose-escalation patients, approximately 20 had hepatocellular carcinoma, approximately 15 melanoma, 9 renal cell carcinoma and 9 head and neck cancer. In the dose-escalation cohort, 82.7% of patients were male, and the mean age was approximately 60 years, with a range of roughly 20 to 79. Patients were allowed to have had prior anti-PD-1, anti-PD-L1 or anti-CTLA-4 therapy, and around two fifths of the dose-escalation patients had been treated with checkpoint inhibitors. Partial responses occurred in three dose-escalation patients, of whom one had hepatocellular carcinoma and two had cutaneous melanoma. Peripheral TCRbeta sequencing aimed to test whether ivuxolimab altered TCR sequence diversity and caused clonal T-cell expansion. The paper reports the monotherapy dose-escalation portion (N of about 47 patients) of the phase I ivuxolimab trial.

This clone was detected a few times. Its antigen specificity is not known. Base qualities are not recorded, but no much larger clone differs from it by a single base. Patients with autoimmune disease history or receiving systemic immunosuppression were excluded from the trial. Peripheral blood for TCR sequencing was collected from all dose cohorts at baseline, on cycle 4 day 1, and on cycle 7 day 1. The samples were taken from a phase I, first-in-human, multicenter, open-label dose-escalation trial of ivuxolimab. Adults with locally advanced or metastatic head and neck squamous cell, hepatocellular, melanoma or renal cell carcinoma were enrolled in the trial. Before TCR sequencing, CD4+ T cells and CD8+ T cells were sorted from peripheral blood as separate populations. The CDR1 and CDR2 encoded by the germline V gene (reference sequence) are SGHNT and YYREEE. Taken from cysteine to phenylalanine, the CDR3 has 14 residues. The only DNA kept is the CDR3, 42 bases in frame from the first base. Trimming takes 6 bases off V and 4 bases off J; junction bases not matched to a gene: 6.

Genomic DNA was isolated from the sorted cells so that the TCRbeta CDR3 region could be sequenced. The immunoSEQ Assay was used to sequence the TCRbeta CDR3 regions. Imported from immuneACCESS, the table was reduced by TCRdb to in-frame sequences with V and J called. These copies leave out some clones; in studies compared against another copy, an unresolved V gene accounts for under half, and the cause of the remainder is not known. Here the sample has some 100,000 clones; about 85% occur a single time. The ten most abundant clones make up around 1.1% of the sample. Results the study describes overall, beyond this receptor: Partial responders in the 0.1-3.0 mg/kg groups had among the lowest normalized peripheral clonal expansion, especially among CD8+ T cells. Clonal expansion of both CD4+ and CD8+ blood T cells was observed from baseline to week 6 at doses 0.1 to 3.0 mg/kg. After ivuxolimab, CD8+ T cells had more expanded clones than CD4+ T cells on average. Low levels of normalized T-cell clonal expansion were also seen in some patients who did not respond. The antigen specificity of the peripheral T cells that underwent clonal expansion was not determined.

Recombination linked TRBV5-4 to TRBJ2-2; 7 bases in the junction line up with TRBD1. This TCR came from an adult with an advanced solid tumor such as melanoma, head and neck, liver or kidney cancer. The sample in question was CD4+ or CD8+ T cells sorted from blood, obtained in a trial of the OX40 agonist ivuxolimab. CDR3 sequence: CASTADRATGELFF. The sequenced DNA is TGTGCCAGCACGGCCGACAGGGCCACCGGGGAGCTGTTTTTT.